This passage covers 14 T cell receptor beta chains from one sample sequenced in a study of blood T cells in healthy people across ages. Then a second PCR, running roughly 7 to 11 cycles, was carried out with a sample-barcoded 5' primer and a J-beta primer mix. In TCRdb, the 5' RACE reads were re-called with MiXCR into one record per CDR3 protein. The repertoire has around 500,000 distinct CDR3 sequences, around 27% of them found once; the top ten carry under 4.5%. The same sample was also studied in work on T cells of mothers and their children.

Material: blood. Receptor source: a boy aged 2 to 10 in good health.

This clonotype was picked up one time. The rearrangement links TRBV9 to TRBJ1-1, with D possibly being TRBD1 (6 bases). V shed 4 bases and J shed 11 bases, with 15 bases lying between them. CDR1 and CDR2 (germline): SGDLS, YYNGEE. The CDR3 loop spans 12 amino acids. The CDR3 spells CASSPGGQGAFF. As DNA, the CDR3 is TGTGCCAGCAGCCCGGGGGGGCAGGGTGCTTTCTTT. Combining the CDR3 with reference TRBV9 and TRBJ1-1 gives the whole variable domain DSGVTQTPKHLITATGQRVTLRCSPRSGDLSVYWYQQSLDQGLQFLIQYYNGEERAKGNILERFSAQQFPDLHSELNLSSLELGDSALYFCASSPGGQGAFFGQGTRLTVV.

V usage is TRBV30 and J usage is TRBJ1-2; D gene uncertain. V lost 0 bases and J lost 3, with 2 bases in between. The CDR3 sequence is 11 residues long. Germline CDR1 reads GTSNPN; CDR2 reads SVGIG (reference sequence). CDR3 in amino acids: CAWSVDYGYTF. CDR3 in DNA: TGTGCCTGGAGTGTAGACTATGGCTACACCTTC.

The rearrangement joins TRBV20-1 to TRBJ2-5, with D perhaps matching TRBD1 (8 bases). Germline CDR1 and CDR2: DFQATT and SNEGSKA (reference sequence). This CDR3 comprises 14 residues. V lost 5 bases, J lost 11 bases, and 24 bases lay in between. CDR3: CSAPLTGGVNKQYF. The CDR3 DNA is TGCAGTGCTCCGCTCACAGGGGGGGTTAACAAGCAGTACTTC.

This clonotype occurred a few times. This chain connects TRBV7-2 to TRBJ2-6; D uncertain. The V gene lost 7 bases and the J gene lost 0 bases, with 13 bases spanning the gap. The CDR3 sequence is 16 residues long. The germline V gene has CDR1 SGHTA and CDR2 FQGNSA. The CDR3 region has the DNA TGTGCCAGCACCCTTTACGCCAGCTCTGGGGCCAACGTCCTGACTTTC. As protein: CASTLYASSGANVLTF.

This clonotype was seen more than once but under ten times. A junction end diverges from the germline sequence, so it may reflect a read error. The rearrangement joins TRBV12-3 or TRBV12-4 to TRBJ2-5; D ambiguous. This CDR3 is built from 11 residues. CDR3 sequence: CASSFGETQHF. CDR3 DNA sequence: TGTGCCAGCAGTTTTGGTGAGACCCAGCACTTC.

The rearrangement joins TRBV18 to TRBJ2-6; TRBD1 matches 7 bases. This CDR3 spans 16 amino acids. Germline V gene sequence: CDR1 KGHSH, CDR2 LQKENI. The trim removed 6 bases at V and 2 bases at J, leaving 7 bases unmatched. CDR3: CASSRRQGAGANVLTF. The DNA of the CDR3 is TGTGCCAGCTCGCGCCGACAGGGCGCTGGGGCCAACGTCCTGACTTTC.

This clonotype has only a few counts. The gene calls are TRBV12-3 or TRBV12-4 and TRBJ2-5; weak D call: TRBD2 (6 bases). TRBJ2-1 explains the end of the DNA better; the J call may be wrong. The CDR3 runs 14 residues. CDR3: CASSGTGHSNEQFF. CDR3 DNA: TGTGCCAGCAGCGGGACTGGGCACTCCAATGAGCAGTTCTTC.

This clonotype was counted at least ten times. The chain couples TRBV9 to TRBJ2-5, with 9 bases identical to TRBD1. With V trimmed by 3 bases and J by 5 bases, 8 bases remained unmatched. Germline V gene sequence: CDR1 SGDLS, CDR2 YYNGEE. The CDR3 runs to 15 residues. As DNA, the CDR3 is TGTGCCAGCAGCGCGGGACAGGGCATACGGGAGACCCAGTACTTC. Protein sequence: CASSAGQGIRETQYF.

The chain combines TRBV7-9 with TRBJ2-3; D may be TRBD2 (6 bases). Per germline, CDR1 SEHNR and CDR2 FQNEAQ (reference sequence). This CDR3 region has 16 residues. Trimming took off 2 bases at V and 7 bases at J, with 19 bases between the two ends. This CDR3 reads CASSLRGRFGENTQYF. The CDR3 bases are TGTGCCAGCAGCTTACGAGGGAGGTTCGGAGAAAATACGCAGTATTTT.

This clonotype turned up a few times. This chain connects TRBV20-1 to TRBJ1-2; no firm D call. V was clipped by 3 bases and J by 1 base, with 12 bases between them. The germline V gene has CDR1 DFQATT and CDR2 SNEGSKA (reference sequence). The CDR3 contains 14 residues. CDR3 nucleotide sequence: TGCAGTGCTAGTAGGACCGCCTTTAACTATGGCTACACCTTC. This encodes CSASRTAFNYGYTF.

The chain links TRBV6-5 to TRBJ2-7, with D perhaps TRBD1 or TRBD2 (6 bases each). V lost 6 bases, J lost 2 bases, and 14 bases lay in between. The CDR3 is 14 amino acids. Germline V gene sequence: CDR1 MNHEY, CDR2 SVGAGI. CDR3 coding DNA: TGTGCCAGCAGGGTACAGGGAGGCCCCTACGAGCAGTACTTC. Translation: CASRVQGGPYEQYF.

The chain combines TRBV12-3 or TRBV12-4 with TRBJ1-2; no definite D call. The ends were cut back, 3 bases at V and 2 bases at J, with 7 bases in the middle. The CDR3 runs to 13 residues. The CDR3 here is CASSFLPNYGYTF. The CDR3 DNA follows: TGTGCCAGCAGTTTTTTACCGAACTATGGCTACACCTTC.

The chain couples TRBV4-3 to TRBJ2-3, with 10 bases that match TRBD2. The CDR3 has 17 residues. Germline CDR1 and CDR2: LGHNA and YSLEER. V gave up 2 bases and J gave up 0 bases; unmatched junction bases: 5. The CDR3 protein is CASSQLTTSGSTDTQYF. In DNA form, the CDR3 reads TGCGCCAGCAGCCAACTTACGACTAGCGGGAGCACAGATACGCAGTATTTT.

This clonotype was seen only a few times. V usage is TRBV20-1 and J usage is TRBJ1-4; no reliable D call. The germline V and J ends were trimmed by 3 bases and 7 bases, with 12 bases remaining between them. CDR1 and CDR2 from the germline V gene are DFQATT and SNEGSKA (reference sequence). The CDR3 is 13 amino acids. CDR3 DNA: TGCAGTGCTAGGTCCGGGATCAGTGAAAAACTGTTTTTT. Translated: CSARSGISEKLFF.